A selection of T cell receptor beta chains follows, all from one sample in a study of long-term antiretroviral therapy in people with HIV. Only in-frame clones appear in the TCRdb table, and some are missing; sequencing was by immunoSEQ multiplex PCR. The profile covers about 19,000 clones, with 70% to 80% appearing a single time and 6.4% taken by the ten largest. The sample here was unsorted PBMCs, taken at the start of antiretroviral therapy, before treatment. The receptors derive from a man younger than 30 with HIV. CDR3s include the opening cysteine and the closing phenylalanine or tryptophan. A D gene is named only where the DNA matches it firmly. Expanded clones are given a class, and other clones once, few, many or no size at all.

clone size	J gene	D gene	V gene	CDR3 protein	CDR3 DNA
-	TRBJ2-7	-	TRBV6-1	CASSELALSYEQYF	TGTGCCAGCAGTGAACTAGCGTTGAGCTACGAGCAGTACTTC
-	TRBJ2-5	-	TRBV19	CASSIGGGPRGETQYF	TGTGCCAGTAGTATAGGAGGGGGACCTCGGGGAGAGACCCAGTACTTC
few	TRBJ2-2	TRBD1	TRBV27	CASSFFVGTGIAGELFF	TGTGCCAGCAGTTTTTTCGTGGGGACAGGGATCGCCGGGGAGCTGTTTTTT
-	TRBJ2-1	-	TRBV5-1	CASSLTGYNEQFF	TGCGCCAGCAGCTTGACAGGGTACAATGAGCAGTTCTTC
-	TRBJ2-3	TRBD2	TRBV11-2	CASSLRVAGGADTQYF	TGTGCCAGCAGCCTCCGGGTAGCGGGAGGAGCAGATACGCAGTATTTT
-	TRBJ1-5	-	TRBV6-1	CASRDSNQPQHF	TGTGCCAGCAGGGACAGCAATCAGCCCCAGCATTTT
-	TRBJ2-7	TRBD2	TRBV7-2	CASSLGTSGTLSYEQYF	TGTGCCAGCAGCTTAGGGACTAGCGGGACCCTCTCCTACGAGCAGTACTTC
-	TRBJ2-3	TRBD1	TRBV7-9	CASSLNRGPQYF	TGTGCCAGCAGCCTTAACAGGGGGCCGCAGTATTTT
-	TRBJ1-1	-	TRBV27	CASSLHFQGGNTEAFF	TGTGCCAGCAGTTTACACTTCCAAGGAGGGAACACTGAAGCTTTCTTT
medium-sized	TRBJ1-2	TRBD1	TRBV10-3	CAISVRSLWDSAEDGYTF	TGTGCCATCAGTGTGCGCAGTTTGTGGGACAGCGCCGAAGATGGCTACACCTTC
once	TRBJ2-7	-	TRBV5-4	CASSSTMGLRGHYEQYF	TGTGCCAGCAGCTCAACGATGGGGCTACGGGGCCACTACGAGCAGTACTTC
once	TRBJ2-7	TRBD2	TRBV28	CASRTGLAGTYEQYF	TGTGCCAGCAGGACCGGACTAGCGGGAACCTACGAGCAGTACTTC
-	TRBJ2-3	-	TRBV5-1	CASEENTQYF	TGCGCCAGCGAAGAAAATACGCAGTATTTT
large	TRBJ1-4	TRBD1	TRBV18	CASSPHRGRNEKLFF	TGTGCCAGCTCACCCCACAGGGGGCGGAATGAAAAACTGTTTTTT
-	TRBJ1-2	TRBD1	TRBV28	CASSSTGGNGYYGYTF	TGTGCCAGCAGTTCGACAGGGGGGAACGGATACTATGGCTACACCTTC
-	TRBJ2-7	TRBD1	TRBV5-1	CASSLVAGGAGEQYF	TGCGCCAGCAGCTTGGTCGCAGGGGGCGCGGGCGAGCAGTACTTC
-	TRBJ1-2	-	TRBV5-1	CASSPGQNYGYTF	TGCGCCAGCAGCCCGGGACAAAACTATGGCTACACCTTC
few	TRBJ1-2	-	TRBV14	CASSQDQGGYTF	TGTGCCAGCAGCCAAGATCAGGGCGGCTACACCTTC
few	TRBJ2-7	-	TRBV11-3	CASSADATGYEQYF	TGTGCCAGCAGCGCCGACGCCACCGGCTACGAGCAGTACTTC
few	TRBJ2-7	-	TRBV6-5	CASSPSETYEQYF	TGTGCCAGCAGCCCATCCGAAACCTACGAGCAGTACTTC
-	TRBJ1-4	-	TRBV7-8	CASRHGAQSTTNEKLFF	TGTGCCAGCAGGCACGGGGCCCAATCGACAACTAATGAAAAACTGTTTTTT
-	TRBJ2-1	-	TRBV30	CAWSYGNEQFF	TGTGCCTGGAGTTACGGCAATGAGCAGTTCTTC
medium-sized	TRBJ2-7	-	TRBV7-6	CASSLGGHEQYF	TGTGCCAGCAGCTTGGGGGGCCACGAGCAGTACTTC